This T cell receptor beta chain was documented in a study of blood T cell repertoires in COVID-19. Study information: Samples representing acute and convalescent COVID-19 were sourced from the United States, Italy and Spain.

Clones were sequenced by immunoSEQ multiplex PCR, and TCRdb holds only the in-frame ones, with some missing. The table shows 200,000 to 300,000 clones, with about 89% occurring only once. The J segment lost 7 bases and the V segment lost 4 bases, leaving 17 bases of the junction unmatched. CDR3 size: 17 residues. CDR1 and CDR2 from the germline V gene are SGDLS and YYNGEE. Cohort 3 donors counted as recovered after two negative PCRs, clearance, or resolved symptoms. This chain uses TRBV9 with TRBJ2-7; 10 positions agree with TRBD2. Sequenced material: PBMCs or T cells enriched from blood (not recorded which). The origin of this receptor is a young woman who had recovered from COVID-19. The CDR3 nucleotides are TGTGCCAGCAGCCCACGACTTGCCAGCGGGAGGGCCGAGGAGCAGTACTTC. This translates into CASSPRLASGRAEEQYF.